This record concerns one T cell receptor (beta chain) sequence. Antigen: not known. Germline V gene data show CDR1 as SGHAT and CDR2 as FQNNGV. Deletions cut 7 bases from V and 4 bases from J, with 19 bases between. The CDR3 extends over 15 amino acids. The data originate from a study of graft-versus-host responses after intestinal transplantation. Study background: The whole recipient group had anti-thymocyte globulin induction followed by tacrolimus and steroids for about three years. Study results and caveats: Early after transplant, HvG declines were associated with peak levels of circulating GvH clones. Graft-donor T cell macrochimerism in patients accompanied high graft-versus-host to host-versus-graft clonal ratios in allografts.

Measured with immunoSEQ multiplex PCR; TCRdb has only the in-frame clones, and not every one. Of 7,000 to 8,500 clones listed, just under 95% were seen once; the top ten hold approximately 1.5%. This sample comprised PBMCs, obtained around 31 days after intestinal transplant. The source of this sequence is a human patient who received an intestinal transplant, so some T cells may come from the graft donor. The rearrangement links TRBV11-2 to TRBJ2-5; TRBD2 might be the D (5 bases). DNA for the CDR3: TGTGCCAGCACCTCCGGATGGGAGCCTCTAGAGACCCAGTACTTC. Translated: CASTSGWEPLETQYF.